These T cell receptor beta chains were read from a single sample in a study of T cell changes during pregnancy in multiple sclerosis. The table came from immunoSEQ multiplex PCR; TCRdb's copy has only in-frame clones and leaves some out. This sample has tens of thousands of clones, with around 90% found just once. The sample consisted of CD8+ T cells from peripheral blood mononuclear cells, taken before pregnancy. The source of these receptors is a female donor with multiple sclerosis, enrolled in a pregnancy study. Both conserved end residues are part of each CDR3. D genes are given only for firm matches. Size is omitted from some rows. Given values are once, few, many or a class for expanded clones.

>TRBV4-2|TRBJ2-5|-|-
TGTGCCAGCAGCCAAGATTTAGTTGAGACCCAGTACTTC
CASSQDLVETQYF
>TRBV5-6|TRBJ2-1|TRBD2|-
TGTGCCAGCAGCGACGGGGGCTCAGCGGGGGGGCTTTGGGATGAGCAGTTCTTC
CASSDGGSAGGLWDEQFF
>TRBV13|TRBJ2-3|TRBD2|-
TGTGCCAGCAGCCTCCAGACTAGCGGGGACACAGATACGCAGTATTTT
CASSLQTSGDTDTQYF
>TRBV9|TRBJ2-1|TRBD2|-
TGTGCCAGCAGCGTAGGTAGCGGGGGGGCCCGGGGTGAGCAGTTCTTC
CASSVGSGGARGEQFF
>TRBV12-5|TRBJ1-3|-|few
TGTGCTAGTGGTTTGCGGGGTCACTCTGGAAACACCATATATTTT
CASGLRGHSGNTIYF
>TRBV2|TRBJ2-3|TRBD2|once
TGTGCCAGCCTTGACCCCCTTAGCGGGGCCACAGATACGCAGTATTTT
CASLDPLSGATDTQYF
>TRBV4-3|TRBJ2-3|-|-
TGCGCCAGCAGCCATACAGGGTCAGATACGCAGTATTTT
CASSHTGSDTQYF
>TRBV19|TRBJ1-1|TRBD1|-
TGTGCCAGTAGTAGGGGACAGGGGATCACTGAAGCTTTCTTT
CASSRGQGITEAFF
>TRBV11-2|TRBJ2-5|-|-
TGTGCCAGCAGCTTAGATCGGGGGTGGGAGACCCAGTACTTC
CASSLDRGWETQYF
>TRBV9|TRBJ1-1|-|-
TGTGCCAGCAGCGCCCCAGGGGTGCCTGAAAGGGATGAAGCTTTCTTT
CASSAPGVPERDEAFF
>TRBV19|TRBJ1-3|-|-
TGTGCCAGTAGTATTGAGGGACTTTCTAGCTCTGGAAACACCATATATTTT
CASSIEGLSSSGNTIYF
>TRBV28|TRBJ1-5|-|-
TGTGCCAGCAGTTCAACGGGGAATCAGCCCCAGCATTTT
CASSSTGNQPQHF
>TRBV28|TRBJ2-7|TRBD1|many
TGTGCCAGCAGTTTTCAACCGACAGGGAGCTACGAGCAGTACTTC
CASSFQPTGSYEQYF
>TRBV15|TRBJ2-7|TRBD2|-
TGTGCCACCAGCAGAGATCGGGGGGGAGGCGAGCAGTACTTC
CATSRDRGGGEQYF
>TRBV7-9|TRBJ2-7|TRBD1|-
TGTGCCAGCAGCTCCAGGACAGGGATAACCTCCTACGAGCAGTACTTC
CASSSRTGITSYEQYF
>TRBV9|TRBJ1-1|TRBD1|-
TGTGCCAGCAGCGCAGGACAGGCCTTAACCGCTGAAGCTTTCTTT
CASSAGQALTAEAFF
>TRBV5-6|TRBJ1-1|-|-
TGTGCCAGCAGCGATGGGGGCCCGAACACTGAAGCTTTCTTT
CASSDGGPNTEAFF
>TRBV6-5|TRBJ2-7|TRBD1|-
TGTGCCAGCAGTACCCGACAGGGCCGCTACGAGCAGTACTTC
CASSTRQGRYEQYF
>TRBV4-3|TRBJ1-1|-|-
TGCGCCAGCAGCCAAGACGGGAACACTGAAGCTTTCTTT
CASSQDGNTEAFF
>TRBV11-2|TRBJ1-1|-|-
TGTGCCAGCAGCTTATTAGGCGGGGGGCGAATGACTGAAGCTTTCTTT
CASSLLGGGRMTEAFF
>TRBV5-6|TRBJ2-1|-|once
TGTGCCAGCAGCCGAGCCGGGACACCCTACAATGAGCAGTTCTTC
CASSRAGTPYNEQFF
>TRBV5-6|TRBJ1-1|-|-
TGTGCCAGCAGCCCCGGGGAGGGGGTTGAAGCTTTCTTT
CASSPGEGVEAFF
>TRBV5-5|TRBJ2-6|-|-
TGTGCCAGCAGCTCAACAGGGTCGGGGGCCAACGTCCTGACTTTC
CASSSTGSGANVLTF
>TRBV5-4|TRBJ1-1|-|-
TGTGCCAGCAGCTTGACAGTGAACACTGAAGCTTTCTTT
CASSLTVNTEAFF
>TRBV9|TRBJ2-1|TRBD2|-
TGTGCCAGCAGCGTAAGCGGGGGGGCGAATGAGCAGTTCTTC
CASSVSGGANEQFF
>TRBV19|TRBJ1-2|-|-
TGTGCCAGTAGTATGAATCCAGGGGCCGGCGGGGGCTACACCTTC
CASSMNPGAGGGYTF
>TRBV7-2|TRBJ1-1|-|-
TGTGCCAGCAGCTTCCCCCAGGGTGGGATCGGTGAAGCTTTCTTT
CASSFPQGGIGEAFF
>TRBV19|TRBJ2-3|TRBD2|-
TGTGCCAGTAGTATAGACGGGGGGGGCACAGATACGCAGTATTTT
CASSIDGGGTDTQYF
>TRBV15|TRBJ1-1|-|-
TGTGCCACCAGCACCTTACAGGGAGTAGCTTTCTTT
CATSTLQGVAFF
>TRBV19|TRBJ1-1|-|-
TGTGCCAGTAGTTTGGGTCCCGGGGGACGGAACACTGAAGCTTTCTTT
CASSLGPGGRNTEAFF
>TRBV5-6|TRBJ2-7|TRBD1|-
TGTGCCAGCAGCTTGGCCCCAGGACAGGGGTCCGACGAGCAGTACTTC
CASSLAPGQGSDEQYF
>TRBV4-2|TRBJ1-2|-|-
TGTGCCAGCACCCCGAACCCACAGAATCATAACTATGGCTACACCTTC
CASTPNPQNHNYGYTF
>TRBV27|TRBJ2-1|TRBD2|-
TGTGCCAGCAGTTTATCGACGGGGGGGCCCTCCTACAATGAGCAGTTCTTC
CASSLSTGGPSYNEQFF
>TRBV5-6|TRBJ1-2|TRBD1|-
TGTGCCAGCAGCGGCGGGACAGCTCTTTATGGCTACACCTTC
CASSGGTALYGYTF
>TRBV9|TRBJ2-2|TRBD1|-
TGTGCCAGCAGCGCGGACAGGGTTTGGGGGGAGCTGTTTTTT
CASSADRVWGELFF
>TRBV4-3|TRBJ2-7|TRBD1|-
TGCGCCAGCAGCCAATCACGAGGACAGGGTTTACACGAGCAGTACTTC
CASSQSRGQGLHEQYF
>TRBV9|TRBJ1-1|TRBD1|-
TGTGCCAGCAGCGCGGGACAGCCAAACACTGAAGCTTTCTTT
CASSAGQPNTEAFF
>TRBV7-2|TRBJ1-2|TRBD1|-
TGTGCCAGCAGCCCCCGGACAGGATCTAACTATGGCTACACCTTC
CASSPRTGSNYGYTF
>TRBV5-1|TRBJ2-1|TRBD2|-
TGCGCCAGCAGATGGGAGGGCCATTTGGATGAGCAGTTCTTC
CASRWEGHLDEQFF
>TRBV7-3|TRBJ2-7|-|-
TGTGCCAGCAGCTTATCTCCAGCCTACGAGCAGTACTTC
CASSLSPAYEQYF
>TRBV19|TRBJ1-1|TRBD1|-
TGTGCCAGTAGTTGGGGACAGGGGCCCACTGAAGCTTTCTTT
CASSWGQGPTEAFF
>TRBV15|TRBJ2-7|TRBD1|many
TGTGCCACCAGCAGACAACAGGGGTCCTCCTACGAGCAGTACTTC
CATSRQQGSSYEQYF
>TRBV4-2|TRBJ2-7|-|-
TGTGCCAGCAGCCATGGACCTACGACAGCGCGCTCCTACGAGCAGTACTTC
CASSHGPTTARSYEQYF
>TRBV27|TRBJ1-4|TRBD1|-
TGTGCCAGCAGTCCATGGACAGGGGGGAGCGAAAAACTGTTTTTT
CASSPWTGGSEKLFF
>TRBV6-6|TRBJ2-1|-|-
TGTGCCAGCAGCCTAAATTGGGTGGGCGGGAATGAGCAGTTCTTC
CASSLNWVGGNEQFF